The subject of this entry is one TCR beta chain. Deletions cut 2 bases from V and 7 bases from J, with 17 bases between. CDR1 is SGHTA, CDR2 FQGTGA, per germline. The length of the CDR3 is 15 residues. The data stem from a study of T cells in Graves' hyperthyroidism and ophthalmopathy. TCR beta CDR3 regions were amplified from RNA transcripts. Primed by the HTBI set, a first-round RT-PCR was run on the TCR CDR3. TCRdb analysed the multiplex PCR reads with MiXCR anew, one entry per CDR3 protein. The sample consists of under 300,000 distinct CDR3 sequences, roughly 15% of them appearing once. This receptor was obtained from a woman in her forties or fifties with Graves' hyperthyroidism that later progressed to Graves' ophthalmopathy. This sequence joins TRBV7-3 and TRBJ1-1; unclear D gene. The material sequenced was blood. The CDR3: CASSLLPAPTYEAFF. The CDR3 nucleotides are TGTGCCAGCAGCTTACTTCCGGCGCCCACCTATGAAGCTTTCTTT.